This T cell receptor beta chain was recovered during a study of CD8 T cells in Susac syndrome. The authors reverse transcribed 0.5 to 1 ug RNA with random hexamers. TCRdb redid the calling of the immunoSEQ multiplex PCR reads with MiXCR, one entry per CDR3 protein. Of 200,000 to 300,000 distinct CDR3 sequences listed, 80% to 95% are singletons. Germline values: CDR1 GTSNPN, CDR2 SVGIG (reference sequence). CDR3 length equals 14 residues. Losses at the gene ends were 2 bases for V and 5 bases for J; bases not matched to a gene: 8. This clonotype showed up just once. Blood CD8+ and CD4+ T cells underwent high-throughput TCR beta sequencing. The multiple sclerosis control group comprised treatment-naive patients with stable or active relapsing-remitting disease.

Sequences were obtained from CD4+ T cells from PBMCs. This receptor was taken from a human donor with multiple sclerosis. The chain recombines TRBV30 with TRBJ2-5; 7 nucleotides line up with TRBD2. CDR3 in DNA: TGTGCCTGGAGTACGGGAGGCCCTAGGGAGACCCAGTACTTC. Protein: CAWSTGGPRETQYF.